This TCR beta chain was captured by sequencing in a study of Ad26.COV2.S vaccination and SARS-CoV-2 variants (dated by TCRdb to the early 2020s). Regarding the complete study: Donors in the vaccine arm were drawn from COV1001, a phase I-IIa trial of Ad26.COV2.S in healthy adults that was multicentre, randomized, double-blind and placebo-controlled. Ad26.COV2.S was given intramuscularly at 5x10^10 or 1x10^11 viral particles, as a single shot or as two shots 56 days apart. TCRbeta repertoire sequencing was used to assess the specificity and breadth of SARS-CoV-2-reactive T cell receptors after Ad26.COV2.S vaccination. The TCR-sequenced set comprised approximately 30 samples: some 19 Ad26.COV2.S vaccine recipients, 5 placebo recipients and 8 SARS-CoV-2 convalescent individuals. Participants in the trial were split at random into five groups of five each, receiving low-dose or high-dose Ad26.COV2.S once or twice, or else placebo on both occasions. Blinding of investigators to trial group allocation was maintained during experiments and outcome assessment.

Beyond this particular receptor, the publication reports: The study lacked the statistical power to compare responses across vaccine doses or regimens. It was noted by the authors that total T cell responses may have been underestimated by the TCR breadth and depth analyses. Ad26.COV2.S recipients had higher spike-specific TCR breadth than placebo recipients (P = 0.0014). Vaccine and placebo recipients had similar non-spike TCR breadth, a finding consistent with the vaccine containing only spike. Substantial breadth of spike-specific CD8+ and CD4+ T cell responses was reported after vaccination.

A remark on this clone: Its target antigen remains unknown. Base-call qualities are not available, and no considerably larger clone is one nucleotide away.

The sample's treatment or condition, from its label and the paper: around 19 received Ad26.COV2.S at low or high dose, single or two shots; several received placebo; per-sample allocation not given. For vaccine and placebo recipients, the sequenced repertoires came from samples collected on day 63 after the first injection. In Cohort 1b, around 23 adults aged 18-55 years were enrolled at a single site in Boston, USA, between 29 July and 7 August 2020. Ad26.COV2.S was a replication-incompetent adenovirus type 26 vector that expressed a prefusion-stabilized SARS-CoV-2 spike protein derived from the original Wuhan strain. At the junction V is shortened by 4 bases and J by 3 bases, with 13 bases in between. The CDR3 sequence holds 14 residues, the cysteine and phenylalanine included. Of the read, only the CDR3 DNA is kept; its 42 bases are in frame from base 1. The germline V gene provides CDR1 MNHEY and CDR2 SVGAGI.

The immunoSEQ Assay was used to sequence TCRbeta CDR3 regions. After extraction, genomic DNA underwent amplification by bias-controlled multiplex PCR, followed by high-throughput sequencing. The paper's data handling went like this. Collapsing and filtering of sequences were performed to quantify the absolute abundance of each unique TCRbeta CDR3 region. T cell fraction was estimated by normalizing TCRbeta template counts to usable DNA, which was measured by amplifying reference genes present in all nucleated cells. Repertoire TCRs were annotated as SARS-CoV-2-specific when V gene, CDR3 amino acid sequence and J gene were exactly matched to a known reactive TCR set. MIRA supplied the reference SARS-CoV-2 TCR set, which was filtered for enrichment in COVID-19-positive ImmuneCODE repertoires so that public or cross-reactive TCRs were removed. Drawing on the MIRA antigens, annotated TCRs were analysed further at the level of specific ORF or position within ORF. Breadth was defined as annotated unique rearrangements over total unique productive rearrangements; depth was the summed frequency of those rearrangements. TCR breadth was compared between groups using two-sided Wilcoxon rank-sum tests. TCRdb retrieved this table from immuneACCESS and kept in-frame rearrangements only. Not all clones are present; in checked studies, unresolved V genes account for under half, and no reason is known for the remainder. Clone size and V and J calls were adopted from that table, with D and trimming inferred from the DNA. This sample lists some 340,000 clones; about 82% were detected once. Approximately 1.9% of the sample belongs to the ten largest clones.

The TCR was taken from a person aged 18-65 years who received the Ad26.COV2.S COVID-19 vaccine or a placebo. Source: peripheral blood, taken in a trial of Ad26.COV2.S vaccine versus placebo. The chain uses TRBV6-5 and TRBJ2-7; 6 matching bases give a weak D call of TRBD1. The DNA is TGTGCCAGCAGTTCGGTGAGGGGGTTCTACGAGCAGTACTTC. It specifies CASSSVRGFYEQYF.